This record concerns one T cell receptor beta chain sequence. Its antigen is unknown. This sample was included in a study of cytomegalovirus exposure and HLA in healthy donors. Findings and caveats of the study: Later on, a genetic analysis was performed. It linked a missense variant in DCLRE1C with V- and J-gene trimming of TCR beta. The study reported that TCR beta sequences accurately predicted HLA-A and HLA-B alleles in most subjects. Common viral pathogens seemed, in a later analysis, to connect with several of the most significant clusters.

V lost 2 bases, J lost 7 bases, and 13 bases stayed unmatched. CDR1 SGHVS and CDR2 FQNEAQ come from the germline V gene. This CDR3 region has 17 residues. Vbeta (60) and Jbeta (13) primers were used in the PCR. Assay: immunoSEQ multiplex PCR; the TCRdb copy retains only in-frame clones and omits some. This table holds hundreds of thousands of clones, around 64% found once. The source material was PBMCs. The sequence was obtained from a middle-aged man in good health and CMV-seropositive. V and J are TRBV7-8 and TRBJ2-1; 8 bases match TRBD2. Here the CDR3 reads CASSLWSDRGGRNEQFF. CDR3 sequence (DNA): TGTGCCAGCAGCTTATGGTCTGATCGGGGGGGCCGGAATGAGCAGTTCTTC.